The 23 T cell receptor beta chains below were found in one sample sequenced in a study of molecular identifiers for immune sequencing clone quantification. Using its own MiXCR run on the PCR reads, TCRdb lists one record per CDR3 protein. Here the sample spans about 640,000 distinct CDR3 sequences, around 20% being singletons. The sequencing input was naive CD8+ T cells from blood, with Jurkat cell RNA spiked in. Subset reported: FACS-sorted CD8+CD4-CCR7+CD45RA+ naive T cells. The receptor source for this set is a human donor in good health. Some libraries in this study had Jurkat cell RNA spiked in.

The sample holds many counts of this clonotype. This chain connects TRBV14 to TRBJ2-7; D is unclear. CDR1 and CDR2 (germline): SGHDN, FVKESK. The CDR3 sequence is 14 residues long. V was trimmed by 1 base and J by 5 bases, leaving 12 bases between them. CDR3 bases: TGTGCCAGCAGCCAAGGGCAGAAATGGCACGAGCAGTACTTC. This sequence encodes CASSQGQKWHEQYF.

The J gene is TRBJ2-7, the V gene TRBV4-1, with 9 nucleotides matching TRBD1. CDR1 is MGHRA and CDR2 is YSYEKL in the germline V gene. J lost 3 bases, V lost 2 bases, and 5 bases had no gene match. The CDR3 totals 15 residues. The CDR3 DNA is TGCGCCAGCAGCCAAACGGGACAGGGTGGCTACGAGCAGTACTTC. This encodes CASSQTGQGGYEQYF.

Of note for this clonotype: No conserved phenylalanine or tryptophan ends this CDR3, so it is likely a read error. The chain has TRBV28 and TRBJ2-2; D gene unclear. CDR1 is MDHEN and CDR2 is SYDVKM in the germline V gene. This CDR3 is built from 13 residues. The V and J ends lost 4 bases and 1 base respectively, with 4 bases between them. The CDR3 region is CASSYRNTGELFL. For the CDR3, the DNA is TGTGCCAGCAGTTACAGGAACACCGGGGAGCTGTTTCTT.

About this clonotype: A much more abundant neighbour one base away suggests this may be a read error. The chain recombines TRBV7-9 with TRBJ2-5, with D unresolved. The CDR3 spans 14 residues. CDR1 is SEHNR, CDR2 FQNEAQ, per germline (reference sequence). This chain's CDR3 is CASSLGSGQGTQYF. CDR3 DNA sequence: TGTGCCAGCAGCTTAGGTTCGGGCCAAGGGACCCAGTACTTC.

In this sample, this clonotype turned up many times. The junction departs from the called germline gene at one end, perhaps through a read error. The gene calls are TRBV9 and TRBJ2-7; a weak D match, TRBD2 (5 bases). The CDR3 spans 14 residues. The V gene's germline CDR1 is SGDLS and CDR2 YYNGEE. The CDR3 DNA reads TGTGCCAGCAGCCCAGCGAGGACTGGATACGCGCAGTACTTC. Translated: CASSPARTGYAQYF.

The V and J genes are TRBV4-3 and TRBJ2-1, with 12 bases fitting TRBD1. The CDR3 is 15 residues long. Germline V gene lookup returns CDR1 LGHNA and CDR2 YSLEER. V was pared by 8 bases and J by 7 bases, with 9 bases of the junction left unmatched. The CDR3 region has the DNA TGCGCCAGCGGCGCGGGGACAGGGGGCGGGAATGAGCAGTTCTTC. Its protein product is CASGAGTGGGNEQFF.

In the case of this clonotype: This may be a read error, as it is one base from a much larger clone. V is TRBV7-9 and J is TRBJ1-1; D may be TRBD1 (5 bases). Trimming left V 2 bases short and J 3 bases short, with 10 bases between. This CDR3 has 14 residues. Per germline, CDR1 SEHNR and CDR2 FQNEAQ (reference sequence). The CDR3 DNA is TGTGCCAGCAGCTTACCCCGGGGGTACACTGAAGCTTTCTTT. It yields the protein CASSLPRGYTEAFF.

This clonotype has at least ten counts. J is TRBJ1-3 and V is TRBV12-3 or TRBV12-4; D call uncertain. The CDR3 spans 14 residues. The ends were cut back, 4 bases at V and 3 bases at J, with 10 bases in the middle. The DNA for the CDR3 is TGTGCCAGCAGTTCCAAATGGGTTGGAAACACCATATATTTT. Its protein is CASSSKWVGNTIYF.

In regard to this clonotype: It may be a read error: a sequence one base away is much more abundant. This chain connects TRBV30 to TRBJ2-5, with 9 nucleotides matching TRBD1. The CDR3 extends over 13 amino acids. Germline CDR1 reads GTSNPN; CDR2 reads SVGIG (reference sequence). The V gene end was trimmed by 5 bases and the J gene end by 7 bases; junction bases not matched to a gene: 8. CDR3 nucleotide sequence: TGTGCCTGGCGGACAGGGGTTGAAGGGACCCAGTACTTC. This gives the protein CAWRTGVEGTQYF.

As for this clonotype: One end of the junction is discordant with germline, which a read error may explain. CDR3 protein: CVSSVGTLGTEAFF. As DNA, the CDR3 is TGTGTCAGCAGCGTAGGTACTCTGGGGACTGAAGCCTTCTTT. The chain has TRBV9 and TRBJ1-1; D possibly corresponds to TRBD1 (5 bases). The CDR3 loop spans 14 amino acids. Germline lookup yields CDR1 SGDLS and CDR2 YYNGEE.

The DNA for the CDR3 is TGTGCCAGTACCACTAGCGGAAGCTCCTACAATGAGCAGTTCTTC. Translated, it gives CASTTSGSSYNEQFF. The chain carries TRBV19 and TRBJ2-1, with TRBD2 identical over 8 bases. Per the germline V gene, CDR1 is LNHDA and CDR2 is SQIVND (reference sequence). J gave up 0 bases and V 7 bases, and 5 bases lay outside the gene matches. This CDR3 has 15 residues.

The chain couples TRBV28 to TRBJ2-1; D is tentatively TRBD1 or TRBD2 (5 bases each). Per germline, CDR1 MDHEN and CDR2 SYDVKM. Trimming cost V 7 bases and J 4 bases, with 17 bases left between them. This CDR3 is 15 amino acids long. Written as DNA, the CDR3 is TGTGCCAGCACCCCTTTTGGGACCTCTTACAATGAGCAGTTCTTC. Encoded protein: CASTPFGTSYNEQFF.

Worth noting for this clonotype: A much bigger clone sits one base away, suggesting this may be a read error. CDR3 sequence: CASSQDRTYMNTGAFF. The CDR3 DNA reads as TGCGCCAGCAGCCAAGATCGGACTTACATGAACACTGGAGCTTTCTTT. V and J are TRBV4-3 and TRBJ1-1, with D uncertain. Germline V CDR1 and CDR2: LGHNA, YSLEER. This CDR3 contains 16 residues.

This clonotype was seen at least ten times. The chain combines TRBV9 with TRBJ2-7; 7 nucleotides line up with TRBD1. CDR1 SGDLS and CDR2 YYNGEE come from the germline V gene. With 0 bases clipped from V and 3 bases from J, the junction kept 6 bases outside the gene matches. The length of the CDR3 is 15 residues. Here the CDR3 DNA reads TGTGCCAGCAGCGTAGGACAGGGAGTTGACTACGAGCAGTACTTC. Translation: CASSVGQGVDYEQYF.

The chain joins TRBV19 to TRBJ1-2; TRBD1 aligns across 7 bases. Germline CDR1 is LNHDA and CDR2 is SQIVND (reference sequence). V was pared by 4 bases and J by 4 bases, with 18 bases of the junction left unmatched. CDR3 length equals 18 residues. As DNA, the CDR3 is TGTGCCAGTAGTACCGACAGGGACAGACCTATATCTATCTATGGCTACACCTTC. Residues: CASSTDRDRPISIYGYTF.

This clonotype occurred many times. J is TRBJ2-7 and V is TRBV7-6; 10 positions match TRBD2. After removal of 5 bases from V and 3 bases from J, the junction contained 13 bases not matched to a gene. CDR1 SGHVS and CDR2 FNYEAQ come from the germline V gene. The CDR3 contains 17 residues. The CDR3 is CASSRQGLATSRYEQYF. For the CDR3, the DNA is TGTGCCAGCAGCCGCCAGGGACTAGCGACATCTCGCTACGAGCAGTACTTC.

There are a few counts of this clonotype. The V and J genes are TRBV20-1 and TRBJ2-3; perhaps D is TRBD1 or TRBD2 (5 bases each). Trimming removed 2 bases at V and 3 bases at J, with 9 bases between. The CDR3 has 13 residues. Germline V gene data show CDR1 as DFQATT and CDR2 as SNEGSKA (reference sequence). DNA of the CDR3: TGCAGTGCTAGATTGGGGGTGACAGATACGCAGTATTTT. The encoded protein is CSARLGVTDTQYF.

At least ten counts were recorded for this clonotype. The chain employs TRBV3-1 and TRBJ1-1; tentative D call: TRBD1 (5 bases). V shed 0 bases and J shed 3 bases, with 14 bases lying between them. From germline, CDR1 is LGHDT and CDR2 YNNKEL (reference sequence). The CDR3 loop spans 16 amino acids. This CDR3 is CASSQESGPGDTEAFF. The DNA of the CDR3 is TGTGCCAGCAGCCAAGAATCAGGGCCCGGCGACACTGAAGCTTTCTTT.

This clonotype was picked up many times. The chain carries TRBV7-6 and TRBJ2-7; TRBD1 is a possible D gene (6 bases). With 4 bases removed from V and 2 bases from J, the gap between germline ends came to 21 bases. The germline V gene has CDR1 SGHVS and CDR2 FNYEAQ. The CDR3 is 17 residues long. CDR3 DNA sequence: TGTGCCAGCAGCTCCGGTTCCGACGGACAGCCACCCTACGAGCAGTACTTC. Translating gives CASSSGSDGQPPYEQYF.

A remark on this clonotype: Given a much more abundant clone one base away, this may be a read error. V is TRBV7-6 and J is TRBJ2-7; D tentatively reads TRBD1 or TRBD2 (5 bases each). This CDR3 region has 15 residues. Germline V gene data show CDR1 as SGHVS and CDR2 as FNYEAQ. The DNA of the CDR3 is TGTGCCTGCAGTTTCGGGACGGGTAGCTCCTACGAGCAGTACTTC. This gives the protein CACSFGTGSSYEQYF.

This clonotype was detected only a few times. Written as DNA, the CDR3 is TGCGCCAGCAGCCAAGACGCCCGGACAGGGGGCATCGATGAGCAGTTCTTC. Protein sequence: CASSQDARTGGIDEQFF. The chain uses TRBV4-3 and TRBJ2-1, with 11 bases matching TRBD1. Germline V gene data show CDR1 as LGHNA and CDR2 as YSLEER. This CDR3 spans 17 amino acids. The trim removed 0 bases at V and 8 bases at J, leaving 9 bases unmatched.

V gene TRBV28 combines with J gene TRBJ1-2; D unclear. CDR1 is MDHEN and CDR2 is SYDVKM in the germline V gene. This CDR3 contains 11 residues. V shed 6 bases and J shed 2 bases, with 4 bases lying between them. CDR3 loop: CASRPNYGYTF. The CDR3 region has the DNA TGTGCCAGCAGGCCGAACTATGGCTACACCTTC.

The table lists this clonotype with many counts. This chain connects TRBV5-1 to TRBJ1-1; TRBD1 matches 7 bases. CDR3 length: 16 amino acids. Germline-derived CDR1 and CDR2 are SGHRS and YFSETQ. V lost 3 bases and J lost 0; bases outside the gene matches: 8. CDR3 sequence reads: CASSSTTGTMNTEAFF. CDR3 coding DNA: TGCGCCAGCAGCTCGACGACAGGGACCATGAACACTGAAGCTTTCTTT.